This entry is about one T cell receptor (beta chain). The data belong to a study of identical twins. TCRdb analysed the 5' RACE reads with MiXCR anew, one entry per CDR3 protein. The data contain more than 350,000 distinct CDR3 sequences, roughly 10% of them singletons. Germline assignment: CDR1 SEHNR and CDR2 FQNEAQ (reference sequence). CDR3 length equals 14 residues. Trimming took 5 bases from V and 5 from J, leaving 15 bases between them. This TCR derives from a woman aged 45-65 years in good health. The sequenced sample was naive T cells sorted from blood. The chain uses TRBV7-9 and TRBJ2-5; tentative D call: TRBD1 (5 bases). The CDR3 here is CASSPIRQGETQYF. The CDR3 region has the DNA TGTGCCAGCAGCCCGATACGTCAGGGCGAGACCCAGTACTTC.